This T cell receptor (beta chain) was profiled in a study of blood T cell repertoires in COVID-19. Clones were sequenced by immunoSEQ multiplex PCR, and TCRdb holds only the in-frame ones, with some missing. The table lists 200,000 to 250,000 clones, 84% of them singletons. The ends lost 2 bases at V and 4 bases at J; junction bases unmatched: 8. Germline CDR1 and CDR2: SGHRS and YFSETQ. The CDR3 is 15 amino acids. Participants were placed into cohorts based on the clinical history they reported. The chain is built from TRBV5-1 and TRBJ1-2; 7 positions match TRBD1. The sequenced material came from PBMCs or T cells enriched from blood (not recorded which). The TCR originated in a man between 60 and 75 years old who had recovered from COVID-19. CDR3 DNA sequence: TGCGCCAGCAGCTTCGGACAGGCAACCCTCTATGGCTACACCTTC. Translated: CASSFGQATLYGYTF. The full variable domain, its missing parts supplied by reference TRBV5-1 and TRBJ1-2, is KAGVTQTPRYLIKTRGQQVTLSCSPISGHRSVSWYQQTPGQGLQFLFEYFSETQRNKGNFPGRFSGRQFSNSRSEMNVSTLELGDSALYLCASSFGQATLYGYTFGSGTRLTVV.